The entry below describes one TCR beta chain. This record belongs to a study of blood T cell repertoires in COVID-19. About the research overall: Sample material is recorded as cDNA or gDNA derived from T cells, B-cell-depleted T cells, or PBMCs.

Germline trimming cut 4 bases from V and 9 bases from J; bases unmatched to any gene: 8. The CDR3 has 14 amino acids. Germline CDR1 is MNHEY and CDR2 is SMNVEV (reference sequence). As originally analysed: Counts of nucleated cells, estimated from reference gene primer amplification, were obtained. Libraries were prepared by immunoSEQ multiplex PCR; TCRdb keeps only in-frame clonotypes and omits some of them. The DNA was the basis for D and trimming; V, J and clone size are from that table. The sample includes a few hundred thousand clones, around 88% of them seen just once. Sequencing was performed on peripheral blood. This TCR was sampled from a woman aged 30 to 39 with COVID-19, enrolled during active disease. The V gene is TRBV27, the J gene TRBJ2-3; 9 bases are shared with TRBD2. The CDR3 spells CASSSPGLAQTQYF. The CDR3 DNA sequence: TGTGCCAGCAGTTCTCCGGGACTAGCCCAGACGCAGTATTTT.